This passage covers 9 T cell receptor beta chains from one sample sequenced in a study of long-term antiretroviral therapy in people with HIV. Survey-level immunoSEQ v3.0 assays were run. Clones were read by immunoSEQ multiplex PCR, and TCRdb kept only the in-frame ones, dropping some. The sample holds about 20,000 clones, about four fifths seen once. Here the sequenced sample was unsorted PBMCs, taken 0.3 years after starting antiretroviral therapy. These receptors all come from a woman aged 45-59 years with HIV.

This chain joins TRBV7-6 and TRBJ1-3, with D hard to call. Germline V gene lookup returns CDR1 SGHVS and CDR2 FNYEAQ. CDR3 length: 17 residues. Trimming took off 0 bases at V and 0 bases at J, with 12 bases between the two ends. This chain's CDR3 is CASSLAVSPISGNTIYF. Written as DNA, the CDR3 is TGTGCCAGCAGCTTAGCAGTCAGTCCGATCTCTGGAAACACCATATATTTT.

The V call is TRBV25-1, the J call TRBJ1-5; TRBD1 matches at 10 bases. The CDR3 has 15 amino acids. V lost 1 base, J lost 8 bases, and 5 bases stayed unmatched. Germline assignment: CDR1 MGHDK and CDR2 SYGVNS. The CDR3 protein is CASSESTGGSEPQHF. CDR3 DNA: TGTGCCAGCAGTGAATCGACAGGGGGCTCTGAGCCCCAGCATTTT.

The chain carries TRBV25-1 and TRBJ2-3; TRBD2 is a possible D gene (5 bases). The CDR3 consists of 14 residues. Trimming cost V 4 bases and J 4 bases, with 12 bases left between them. Germline values: CDR1 MGHDK, CDR2 SYGVNS. Written as DNA, the CDR3 is TGTGCCAGCAGTGGCCTAGCCTACGCAGATACGCAGTATTTT. This encodes CASSGLAYADTQYF. Drawing the rest from reference TRBV25-1 and TRBJ2-3, the complete variable domain is EADIYQTPRYLVIGTGKKITLECSQTMGHDKMYWYQQDPGMELHLIHYSYGVNSTEKGDLSSESTVSRIRTEHFPLTLESARPSHTSQYLCASSGLAYADTQYFGPGTRLTVL.

This clone occurred a few times. The chain links TRBV11-2 to TRBJ2-7; D gene uncertain. Looked up from germline, CDR1 is SGHAT and CDR2 is FQNNGV. The CDR3 length is 14 residues. Between the trimmed V and J ends, which lost 1 base and 0 bases, there was a span of 7 bases. DNA of the CDR3: TGTGCCAGCAGCTTAGTGGGCAGCTCCTACGAGCAGTACTTC. It is translated as CASSLVGSSYEQYF.

The rearrangement links TRBV11-2 to TRBJ1-6, with a weak D call TRBD1 (6 bases). Germline-derived CDR1 and CDR2 are SGHAT and FQNNGV. CDR3 length: 14 amino acids. Trimming removed 1 base at V and 10 bases at J, with 11 bases between. CDR3 bases: TGTGCCAGCAGCTTAGGCCAGGGGAAGTCACCCCTCCACTTT. It codes for CASSLGQGKSPLHF.

The chain recombines TRBV7-9 with TRBJ2-5, with TRBD1 matching over 7 bases. The ends lost 1 base at V and 3 bases at J; junction bases unmatched: 2. Germline V gene lookup returns CDR1 SEHNR and CDR2 FQNEAQ (reference sequence). This CDR3 spans 14 amino acids. The DNA of the CDR3 is TGTGCCAGCAGCTTAGAAACAGGGGAAGAGACCCAGTACTTC. Protein sequence: CASSLETGEETQYF.

The chain employs TRBV28 and TRBJ1-6; TRBD1 matches at 7 bases. This CDR3 has 13 amino acids. After removal of 6 bases from V and 7 bases from J, the junction contained 3 bases not matched to a gene. Germline-derived CDR1 and CDR2 are MDHEN and SYDVKM. The CDR3 region is CASRTGLNSPLHF. In nucleotides, the CDR3 is TGTGCCAGCAGGACAGGGTTGAATTCACCCCTCCACTTT.

V gene TRBV6-5 combines with J gene TRBJ2-7, with 9 bases matching TRBD2. From germline, CDR1 is MNHEY and CDR2 SVGAGI. This CDR3 spans 16 amino acids. V was pared by 0 bases and J by 2 bases, with 5 bases of the junction left unmatched. In DNA form, the CDR3 reads TGTGCCAGCAGTTACTCGGGCGGGGGGGCCCCCTACGAGCAGTACGTC. Amino acid sequence: CASSYSGGGAPYEQYV.

This chain connects TRBV5-1 to TRBJ1-3, with a possible D match to TRBD1 (5 bases). The V and J ends lost 0 bases and 2 bases respectively, with 6 bases between them. Germline V lookup: CDR1 SGHRS, CDR2 YFSETQ. The CDR3 totals 14 residues. The CDR3 DNA follows: TGCGCCAGCAGCTTGGTAGGGGCTGGAAACACCATATATTTT. Translation gives CASSLVGAGNTIYF.